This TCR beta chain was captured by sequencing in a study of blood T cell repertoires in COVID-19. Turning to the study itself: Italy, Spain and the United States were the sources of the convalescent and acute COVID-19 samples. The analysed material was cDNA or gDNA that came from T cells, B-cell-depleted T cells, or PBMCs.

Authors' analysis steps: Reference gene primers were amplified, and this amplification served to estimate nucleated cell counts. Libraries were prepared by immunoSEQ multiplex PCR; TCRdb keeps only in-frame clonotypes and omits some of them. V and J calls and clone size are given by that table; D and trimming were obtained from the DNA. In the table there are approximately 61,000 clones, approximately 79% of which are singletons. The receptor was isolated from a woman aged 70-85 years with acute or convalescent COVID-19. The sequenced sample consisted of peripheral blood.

CDR3 DNA sequence: TGTGCCAGCAGCATAAGGACAGGGCAGGGGGAAAAACTGTTTTTT. This encodes CASSIRTGQGEKLFF. The rearrangement links TRBV5-4 to TRBJ1-4, with 8 nucleotides matching TRBD1. Germline-derived CDR1 and CDR2 are SGHNT and YYREEE (reference sequence). There are 15 residues in the CDR3. The ends lost 4 bases at V and 8 bases at J; junction bases unmatched: 10.